Included here is one T cell receptor beta chain sequence, with context. Authors' analysis steps: Estimation of nucleated cell counts relied on the amplification of reference gene primers. Sequencing was performed with immunoSEQ multiplex PCR; in TCRdb, only in-frame clones are kept and a portion is missing. V and J calls plus clone size are reproduced from that table; the DNA served to infer D and trimming. The sample carries a few hundred thousand clones, approximately 87% recorded once. The germline gives CDR1 LGHDT, CDR2 YNNKEL (reference sequence). The CDR3 is made up of 13 amino acids. The ends lost 1 base at V and 7 bases at J; junction bases unmatched: 1. The data were taken from a study of blood T cell repertoires in COVID-19. Study-level background: Both acute and convalescent COVID-19 samples were obtained from the United States, Italy and Spain.

The source is a human donor in a cohort sampled during active COVID-19. The sample taken for sequencing was peripheral blood. V gene TRBV3-1 (or the pseudogene TRBV3-2) combines with J gene TRBJ2-5; 9 bases are shared with TRBD2. CDR3: CASSQATSGTQYF. The CDR3 DNA sequence: TGTGCCAGCAGCCAAGCGACTAGCGGGACCCAGTACTTC.